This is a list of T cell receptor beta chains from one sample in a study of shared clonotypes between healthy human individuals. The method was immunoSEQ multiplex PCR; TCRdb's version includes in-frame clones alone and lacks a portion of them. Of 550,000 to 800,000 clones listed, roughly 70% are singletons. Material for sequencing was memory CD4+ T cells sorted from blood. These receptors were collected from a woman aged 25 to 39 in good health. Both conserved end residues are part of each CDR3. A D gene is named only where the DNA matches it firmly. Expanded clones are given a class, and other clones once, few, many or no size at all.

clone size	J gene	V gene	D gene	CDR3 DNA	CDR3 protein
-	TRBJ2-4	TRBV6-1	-	TGTGCCAGCAGTGAAGTTAGGGGTAGGGACATTCAGTACTTC	CASSEVRGRDIQYF
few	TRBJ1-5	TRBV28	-	TGTGCCAGCAGTTCCGCTCGCCTGCAAATCAATCAGCCCCAGCATTTT	CASSSARLQINQPQHF
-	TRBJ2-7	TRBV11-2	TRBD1	TGTGCCAGCAGCCCGGACAGGGGCGAGCAGTACTTC	CASSPDRGEQYF
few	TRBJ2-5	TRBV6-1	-	TGTGCCAGCAGTGACCACAGGGTTTTGGAGACCCAGTACTTC	CASSDHRVLETQYF
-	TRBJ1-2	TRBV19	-	TGTGCCAGTAGTATGCAGGGTATTAACTATGGCTACACCTTC	CASSMQGINYGYTF
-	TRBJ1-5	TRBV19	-	TGTGCCAGTAGTATGGGGCAGGGACTACCTCGTTTT	CASSMGQGLPRF
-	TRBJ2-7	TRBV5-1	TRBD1	TGCGCCAGCGGCCAGGGGGCTTCCTACGAGCAGTACTTC	CASGQGASYEQYF
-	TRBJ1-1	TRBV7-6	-	TGTGCCAGCAGCCCTAAGAGGGACGCTCGGACTGAAGCTTTCTTT	CASSPKRDARTEAFF
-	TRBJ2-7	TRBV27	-	TGTGCCAGCAGTTTAGGTGGGACCTACCCATCCTACGAGCAGTACTTC	CASSLGGTYPSYEQYF
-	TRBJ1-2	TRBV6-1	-	TGTGCCAGCAGTGCGACGGCAGCGCCCTATGGCTACACCTTC	CASSATAAPYGYTF
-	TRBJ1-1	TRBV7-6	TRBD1	TGTGCCAGCAGTCTGATCGACAGGGGCAAGAACACTGAAGCTTTCTTT	CASSLIDRGKNTEAFF
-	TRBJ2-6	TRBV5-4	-	TGTGCCAGCATCAAATCCGGGGGTCTGGGGGCCAACGTCCTGACTTTC	CASIKSGGLGANVLTF
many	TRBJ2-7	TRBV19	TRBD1	TGTGCCAGCGAGAGACAGGGTACCAACGAGCAGTACTTC	CASERQGTNEQYF
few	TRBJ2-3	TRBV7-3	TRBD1	TGTGCCAGCAGCCCTCAGGGGGCTACAGATACGCAGTATTTT	CASSPQGATDTQYF
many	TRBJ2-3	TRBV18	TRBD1	TGTGCCAGCTCACCACAGGGACAGCCCACAGATACGCAGTATTTT	CASSPQGQPTDTQYF
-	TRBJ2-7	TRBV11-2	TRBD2	TGTGCCAGCAGCTTAACTAGCGGGAGGACATACGAGCAGTACTTC	CASSLTSGRTYEQYF
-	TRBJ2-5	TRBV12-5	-	TGTGCTAGTGGTTTGGGAGAGACCCAGTACTTC	CASGLGETQYF
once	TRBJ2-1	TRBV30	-	TGTGCCTGGCGCTCCTACAATGAGCAGTTCTTC	CAWRSYNEQFF
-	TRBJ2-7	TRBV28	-	TGTGCCAGCAGTTCACTCCGGGGTTCGGCTAACGAGCAGTACTTC	CASSSLRGSANEQYF
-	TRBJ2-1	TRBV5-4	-	TGTGCCAGCAGCTTGGCCAGCTACAATGAGCAGTTCTTC	CASSLASYNEQFF
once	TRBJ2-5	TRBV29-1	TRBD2	TGCAGCTTCCGGGGGGTCTCAGAGACCCAGTACTTC	CSFRGVSETQYF
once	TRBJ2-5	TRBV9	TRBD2	TGTGCCAGCAGCGTAGGCCTAGCGGGAGTAGAGACCCAGTACTTC	CASSVGLAGVETQYF
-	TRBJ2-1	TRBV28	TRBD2	TGTGCCAGCAGTGTCCCGGGACTAGATGGCAATGAGCAGTTCTTC	CASSVPGLDGNEQFF
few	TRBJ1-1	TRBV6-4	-	TGTGCCAGCAGTGTAACGTACGCAAGGAACACTGAAGCTTTCTTT	CASSVTYARNTEAFF
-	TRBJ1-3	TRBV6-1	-	TGTGCCAGCAGTCACAATACAGGGTCTGGAAACACCATATATTTT	CASSHNTGSGNTIYF
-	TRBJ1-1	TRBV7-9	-	TGTGCCAGCAGCCCCTCTTGGGTAGGGGGGAACACTGAAGCTTTCTTT	CASSPSWVGGNTEAFF
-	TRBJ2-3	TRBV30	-	TGTTCACTGGCGACTGGTGATACGCAGTATTTT	CSLATGDTQYF
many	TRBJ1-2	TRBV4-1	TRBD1	TGCGCCAGCAGCCAAGATGCAGGGGGTATCTATGGCTACACCTTC	CASSQDAGGIYGYTF
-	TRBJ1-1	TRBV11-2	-	TGTGCCAGCGGATCGGACGGAAAAGCTTTCTTT	CASGSDGKAFF
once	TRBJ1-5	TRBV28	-	TGTGCCAGCAGGACCACAGGGAGCAATCAGCCCCAGCATTTT	CASRTTGSNQPQHF
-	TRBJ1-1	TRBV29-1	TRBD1	TGCAGCGTTGAAGCCAGGGGGCTCGGCACTGAAGCTTTCTTT	CSVEARGLGTEAFF
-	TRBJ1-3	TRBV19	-	TGTGCCAGTAGTGATAGACACGTCCTCCCTCCGCGTGGAAACACCATATATTTT	CASSDRHVLPPRGNTIYF
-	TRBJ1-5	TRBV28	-	TGTGCCAGCAGTTTAAGACAGTTGACGGTGGGTGGGCATTTT	CASSLRQLTVGGHF
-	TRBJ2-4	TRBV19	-	TGTGCCAGTAGTAAATGGAATCTAGCCAAAAACATTCAGTACTTC	CASSKWNLAKNIQYF
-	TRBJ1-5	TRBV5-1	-	TGCGCCAGCAGCTTGGGCGGAGGGAACCAGCCCCAGCATTTT	CASSLGGGNQPQHF
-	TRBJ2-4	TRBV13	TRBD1	TGTGCCAGCAGCTTAGATTCCGGGACAGGGGAAACTTACATTCAGTACTTC	CASSLDSGTGETYIQYF
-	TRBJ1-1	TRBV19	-	TGTGCCAGTAGTTTACAGGGCACTGAAGCTTTCTTT	CASSLQGTEAFF
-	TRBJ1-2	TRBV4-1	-	TGCGCCAGCAGCCAAGTATTTAACTATGGCTACACCTTC	CASSQVFNYGYTF
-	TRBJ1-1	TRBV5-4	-	TGTGCCAGCAGCCCCCGGGGCCAGAACACTGAAGCTTTCTTT	CASSPRGQNTEAFF
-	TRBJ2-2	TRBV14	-	TGTGCCAGCAGCCAATTCCTGAGTGGGGATGGGGAGCTGTTTTTT	CASSQFLSGDGELFF
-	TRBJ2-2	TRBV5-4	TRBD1	TGTGCCAGCAGCCAACCAGGGGGCCTCGCCGGGGAGCTGTTTTTT	CASSQPGGLAGELFF
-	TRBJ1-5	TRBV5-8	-	TGTGCCAGCAGCTTCGGACAGAGCAATCAGCCCCAGCATTTT	CASSFGQSNQPQHF
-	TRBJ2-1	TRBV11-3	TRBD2	TGTGCCAGCAGCTTATTCCCCCCGGGACTAGCTCTAGGGAATGAGCAGTTCTTC	CASSLFPPGLALGNEQFF
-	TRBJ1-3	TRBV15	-	TGTGCCACCAGCAGGATGGGGGAGGGAAACACCATATATTTT	CATSRMGEGNTIYF
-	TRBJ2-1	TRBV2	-	TGTGCCAGCCTTAGGAGTACGGGTTCCCTCATGTGGATTTACAATGAGCAGTTCTTC	CASLRSTGSLMWIYNEQFF
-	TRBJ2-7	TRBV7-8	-	TGTGCCAGCAGCTTGCAAGCGCCCATGGGGGAGCAGTACTTC	CASSLQAPMGEQYF
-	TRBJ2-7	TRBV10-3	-	TGTGCCATCAGTCGGGACTACGAGCAGTACTTC	CAISRDYEQYF
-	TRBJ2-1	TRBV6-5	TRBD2	TGTGCCAGCAGTTACGAGGCTAGCGGGGCCTACAATGAGCAGTTCTTC	CASSYEASGAYNEQFF
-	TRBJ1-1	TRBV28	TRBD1	TGTGCCAGCAGTTTAGACAGGGCCGGGAACACTGAAGCTTTCTTT	CASSLDRAGNTEAFF
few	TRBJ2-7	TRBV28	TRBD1	TGTGCCAGCCAAGACAGGGCCGAGCAGTACTTC	CASQDRAEQYF
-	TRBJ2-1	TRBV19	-	TGTGCCAGTAGTATTAGCAGCGATGAGCAGTTCTTC	CASSISSDEQFF
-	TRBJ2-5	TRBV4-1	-	TGCGCCAGCAGCCTCTTTTGGGGATTGGAGACCCAGTACTTC	CASSLFWGLETQYF